These 18 T cell receptor beta chains share one sample of origin, sequenced in a study of radiotherapy plus CTLA-4 blockade in lung cancer. The protocol was immunoSEQ multiplex PCR, while the TCRdb copy is restricted to in-frame clones and leaves out a portion. The sample consists of under 65,000 clones, 77% of them appearing once. Sequenced material: peripheral blood, taken from a patient treated with radiotherapy plus ipilimumab. Receptors were obtained from a human donor with non-small cell lung cancer whose response to radiotherapy plus ipilimumab could not be evaluated.

This clone was observed a few times. V usage is TRBV7-9 and J usage is TRBJ1-1, with D hard to call. V was shortened by 3 bases and J by 7 bases, with 15 bases between the two germline ends. This CDR3 has 14 amino acids. CDR1 and CDR2 from the germline V gene are SEHNR and FQNEAQ (reference sequence). CDR3 protein: CASSFTGLSGEAFF. CDR3 bases: TGTGCCAGCAGCTTTACGGGTCTCTCGGGTGAAGCTTTCTTT.

The chain uses TRBV19 and TRBJ1-1; D is ambiguous. V lost 1 base and J lost 3, with 6 bases in between. The CDR3 covers 13 residues. The germline gives CDR1 LNHDA, CDR2 SQIVND (reference sequence). This CDR3 is CASSIGGDTEAFF. For the CDR3, the DNA is TGTGCCAGTAGTATAGGAGGTGACACTGAAGCTTTCTTT.

V usage is TRBV15 and J usage is TRBJ1-6, with TRBD1 matching over 8 bases. V lost 1 base and J lost 4; bases outside the gene matches: 0. The CDR3 runs to 15 residues. Germline CDR1 reads LNHNV; CDR2 reads YYDKDF (reference sequence). The CDR3 sequence: CATSRGQGYNSPLHF. The CDR3, as DNA: TGTGCCACCAGCAGAGGACAGGGGTATAATTCACCCCTCCACTTT.

This clone has a handful of counts. The chain is built from TRBV7-2 and TRBJ2-5; D might be TRBD2 (5 bases). V lost 2 bases, J lost 4 bases, and 8 bases lay in between. The germline V gene has CDR1 SGHTA and CDR2 FQGNSA. The CDR3 length is 13 residues. The CDR3 bases are TGTGCCAGCAGCTTATCACTAGGAGAGACCCAGTACTTC. Translated, it gives CASSLSLGETQYF.

The V and J genes are TRBV7-9 and TRBJ1-5; 7 bases fit TRBD1. Trimming at V came to 3 bases and at J to 2 bases, leaving 7 bases not matched to a gene. In germline, CDR1 is SEHNR, CDR2 FQNEAQ (reference sequence). CDR3 length: 16 residues. CDR3 bases: TGTGCCAGCAGCTTCGAGGGGGCGCGGGGCAATCAGCCCCAGCATTTT. Translation: CASSFEGARGNQPQHF.

The chain employs TRBV19 and TRBJ2-5, with D possibly being TRBD1 (6 bases). The CDR3 runs to 15 residues. Per germline, CDR1 LNHDA and CDR2 SQIVND (reference sequence). The ends were cut back, 6 bases at V and 4 bases at J, with 18 bases in the middle. Here the CDR3 reads CASSTRGFRRETQYF. CDR3 coding DNA: TGTGCCAGTAGCACCAGGGGCTTTAGACGAGAGACCCAGTACTTC.

This chain links TRBV5-1 with TRBJ1-1, with 8 nucleotides matching TRBD1. The ends lost 0 bases at V and 3 bases at J; junction bases unmatched: 7. This CDR3 has 16 residues. Germline V gene lookup returns CDR1 SGHRS and CDR2 YFSETQ. The CDR3: CASSLGTGRLDTEAFF. As DNA, the CDR3 is TGCGCCAGCAGCTTGGGGACAGGGAGGTTGGACACTGAAGCTTTCTTT.

The V call is TRBV27, the J call TRBJ2-7, with 8 positions matching TRBD2. CDR1 is MNHEY, CDR2 SMNVEV, per germline (reference sequence). This CDR3 spans 15 amino acids. V was pared by 3 bases and J by 3 bases, with 7 bases of the junction left unmatched. CDR3 protein: CASSFSGAGGYEQYF. The CDR3, as DNA: TGTGCCAGCAGTTTCTCTGGGGCGGGGGGCTACGAGCAGTACTTC.

The chain couples TRBV18 to TRBJ1-1; 7 positions match TRBD1. Germline assignment: CDR1 KGHSH and CDR2 LQKENI. The CDR3 is 16 residues long. With V trimmed by 5 bases and J by 3 bases, 12 bases remained unmatched. Written as DNA, the CDR3 is TGTGCCAGCTCATCCCTTTCGACAGGGTGGGACACTGAAGCTTTCTTT. Translated, it gives CASSSLSTGWDTEAFF.

This rearrangement joins TRBV27 to TRBJ1-3, with a tentative D call TRBD1 (6 bases). V was clipped by 2 bases and J by 1 base, with 12 bases between them. CDR1 and CDR2 from the germline V gene are MNHEY and SMNVEV (reference sequence). The CDR3 sequence is 16 residues long. This CDR3 is CASSLKGVQSGNTIYF. The CDR3, as DNA: TGTGCCAGCAGTTTAAAGGGGGTCCAATCTGGAAACACCATATATTTT.

This CDR3 reads CASSLDGTGAEQPQHF. CDR3 DNA sequence: TGCGCCAGCAGCTTAGACGGGACAGGGGCAGAACAGCCCCAGCATTTT. This chain uses TRBV5-1 with TRBJ1-5; TRBD1 aligns across 10 bases. This CDR3 comprises 16 residues. Trimming removed 2 bases from V and 7 bases from J; junction bases left unmatched: 9. Germline CDR1 and CDR2: SGHRS and YFSETQ. The full variable domain, its missing parts supplied by reference TRBV5-1 and TRBJ1-5, is KAGVTQTPRYLIKTRGQQVTLSCSPISGHRSVSWYQQTPGQGLQFLFEYFSETQRNKGNFPGRFSGRQFSNSRSEMNVSTLELGDSALYLCASSLDGTGAEQPQHFGDGTRLSIL.

The chain recombines TRBV5-1 with TRBJ1-4; D not resolved. The CDR3 is 15 amino acids. The germline V and J ends were trimmed by 5 bases and 0 bases, with 11 bases remaining between them. Germline CDR1 and CDR2: SGHRS and YFSETQ. The CDR3 nucleotides read TGCGCCAGCAGTAGGGAGGAAGCAACTAATGAAAAACTGTTTTTT. It specifies CASSREEATNEKLFF.

The CDR3 loop is CAWSVIRFLPSGRKETQYF. In DNA form, the CDR3 reads TGTGCCTGGAGTGTAATAAGGTTTCTGCCTAGCGGGAGGAAAGAGACCCAGTACTTC. The chain recombines TRBV30 with TRBJ2-5; 11 nucleotides agree with TRBD2. Trimming at V came to 0 bases and at J to 3 bases, leaving 15 bases not matched to a gene. CDR1 is GTSNPN, CDR2 SVGIG, per germline (reference sequence). This CDR3 is 19 amino acids long.

The rearrangement joins TRBV28 to TRBJ1-6; 10 bases are a match to TRBD1. CDR3 size: 15 residues. With 7 bases clipped from V and 7 bases from J, the junction kept 7 bases outside the gene matches. Germline CDR1 and CDR2: MDHEN and SYDVKM. CDR3 in amino acids: CASTLLDRGNSPLHF. The CDR3, as DNA: TGTGCCAGCACCCTCCTGGACAGGGGGAATTCACCCCTCCACTTT.

This chain links TRBV19 with TRBJ1-2, with D perhaps matching TRBD1 (5 bases). Germline V gene lookup returns CDR1 LNHDA and CDR2 SQIVND (reference sequence). The CDR3 length is 12 residues. Deletions cut 9 bases from V and 5 bases from J, with 13 bases between. CDR3 in amino acids: CASGGTWYGYTF. For the CDR3, the DNA is TGTGCCAGCGGCGGGACTTGGTATGGCTACACCTTC.

The chain recombines TRBV7-9 with TRBJ2-7; 9 bases agree with TRBD1. The ends lost 6 bases at V and 5 bases at J; junction bases unmatched: 8. The CDR3 is 14 amino acids. CDR1 and CDR2 from the germline V gene are SEHNR and FQNEAQ (reference sequence). The CDR3 DNA reads as TGTGCCAGCAGGGGAACGGGACAGGGTGACGAGCAGTACTTC. Its translation: CASRGTGQGDEQYF. Drawing the rest from reference TRBV7-9 and TRBJ2-7, the complete variable domain is DTGVSQNPRHKITKRGQNVTFRCDPISEHNRLYWYRQTLGQGPEFLTYFQNEAQLEKSRLLSDRFSAERPKGSFSTLEIQRTEQGDSAMYLCASRGTGQGDEQYFGPGTRLTVT.

The gene calls are TRBV7-2 and TRBJ2-3, with D possibly TRBD2 on 6 matching bases. CDR3 length: 14 residues. Per germline, CDR1 SGHTA and CDR2 FQGNSA. The V gene lost 4 bases and the J gene lost 2 bases, with 10 bases spanning the gap. The CDR3 coding sequence is TGTGCCAGCAGCTCCAGGGACTCCACAGATACGCAGTATTTT. It yields the protein CASSSRDSTDTQYF.

This chain connects TRBV14 to TRBJ1-6; 9 positions match TRBD1. CDR1 is SGHDN, CDR2 FVKESK, per germline. Trimming took 0 bases from V and 9 from J; bases not matched to a gene: 6. The CDR3 has 16 residues. In DNA, the CDR3 is TGTGCCAGCAGCCAAGATTTAGGGACAGGGAGTTCACCCCTCCACTTT. Protein: CASSQDLGTGSSPLHF.